The 28 T cell receptor beta chains given below trace back to one sample, sequenced in a study of cytomegalovirus exposure and HLA in healthy donors. PCR involved 60 Vbeta and 13 Jbeta primers. Sequencing was performed with immunoSEQ multiplex PCR; in TCRdb, only in-frame clones are kept and a portion is missing. The profile shows 190,000 or so clones, 80% of them singletons. Sequenced: PBMCs. Source of these receptors: a boy younger than 18 in good health and CMV-seronegative.

This chain links TRBV4-1 with TRBJ2-1; 7 nucleotides align to TRBD2. Germline V gene lookup returns CDR1 MGHRA and CDR2 YSYEKL. Unmatched junction bases numbered 6, after V lost 4 bases and J lost 3 bases. This CDR3 spans 15 amino acids. CDR3: CASSPFGGSYNEQFF. The CDR3 DNA reads as TGCGCCAGCAGCCCGTTTGGCGGGAGCTACAATGAGCAGTTCTTC.

This clone was counted a single time. The chain recombines TRBV9 with TRBJ2-3; 9 positions agree with TRBD2. The CDR3 runs to 16 residues. The V gene's germline CDR1 is SGDLS and CDR2 YYNGEE. Germline trimming cut 2 bases from V and 4 bases from J; bases unmatched to any gene: 8. In nucleotides, the CDR3 is TGTGCCAGCAGCGTTTCAAGCGGGGGGCCATCAGATACGCAGTATTTT. Translated: CASSVSSGGPSDTQYF.

CDR3 coding DNA: TGTGCCAGCAGCCCGAGCGGACAGGGGGCACTGGAAAAACTGTTTTTT. It is translated as CASSPSGQGALEKLFF. This rearrangement joins TRBV5-6 to TRBJ1-4; 11 nucleotides agree with TRBD1. The CDR3 is 16 residues long. Trimming cost V 4 bases and J 8 bases; bases outside gene matches: 10. Germline V gives CDR1 SGHDT, CDR2 YYEEEE.

The genes are TRBV25-1 and TRBJ1-6, with D uncertain. The germline V gene encodes CDR1 MGHDK and CDR2 SYGVNS. Trimming removed 1 base from V and 6 bases from J, with 7 bases in between. The CDR3 sequence is 14 residues long. This CDR3 is CASSEWRPNSPLHF. The CDR3 nucleotides are TGTGCCAGCAGTGAATGGAGACCTAATTCACCCCTCCACTTT.

The J gene is TRBJ2-3, the V gene TRBV6-5; 7 nucleotides line up with TRBD1. The CDR3 covers 14 residues. Germline values: CDR1 MNHEY, CDR2 SVGAGI. J gave up 0 bases and V 6 bases, and 3 bases lay outside the gene matches. In DNA form, the CDR3 reads TGTGCCAGCAGACAGGGGCTCAGCACAGATACGCAGTATTTT. It is translated as CASRQGLSTDTQYF.

V usage is TRBV6-1 and J usage is TRBJ1-1; D gene ambiguous. CDR1 MNHNS and CDR2 SASEGT come from the germline V gene. The V end was cut by 1 base, the J end by 1 base, with 10 bases between. This CDR3 region has 15 residues. DNA of the CDR3: TGTGCCAGCAGTGAAGGCGGCATCGCGAACACTGAAGCTTTCTTT. As protein: CASSEGGIANTEAFF.

The chain recombines TRBV27 with TRBJ2-7; D not resolved. The V and J ends lost 5 bases and 3 bases respectively, with 11 bases between them. The CDR3 spans 13 residues. CDR1 and CDR2 (germline): MNHEY, SMNVEV (reference sequence). In DNA form, the CDR3 reads TGTGCCAGCAGTAACGAACCGCGCTACGAGCAGTACTTC. Translating gives CASSNEPRYEQYF.

This clone was counted only a few times. The chain employs TRBV28 and TRBJ1-1, with D uncertain. V lost 4 bases to trimming and J lost 1 base, with 7 bases between them. From germline, CDR1 is MDHEN and CDR2 SYDVKM. This CDR3 contains 13 residues. The CDR3 coding sequence is TGTGCCAGCAGTTCGCTCAGGAACACTGAAGCTTTCTTT. Encoded protein: CASSSLRNTEAFF.

This clone was detected once. This rearrangement joins TRBV23-1 to TRBJ2-3; weak D call: TRBD1 (5 bases). TRBV23-1 is known as an ORF, though its function is uncertain. Trimming took 4 bases from V and 1 from J, leaving 12 bases between them. The CDR3 has 15 residues. CDR3 amino acids: CASSPVGRGTDTQYF. The CDR3, as DNA: TGCGCCAGCAGTCCAGTAGGCAGGGGCACAGATACGCAGTATTTT.

This chain connects TRBV7-9 to TRBJ2-7; D gene uncertain. Germline V gene lookup returns CDR1 SEHNR and CDR2 FQNEAQ (reference sequence). CDR3 size: 12 residues. The germline V and J ends were trimmed by 5 bases and 0 bases, with 5 bases remaining between them. CDR3 coding DNA: TGTGCCAGCAGCCCGAGCTCCTACGAGCAGTACTTC. Its translation is CASSPSSYEQYF. Full variable domain (rest looked up from reference TRBV7-9 and TRBJ2-7): DTGVSQNPRHKITKRGQNVTFRCDPISEHNRLYWYRQTLGQGPEFLTYFQNEAQLEKSRLLSDRFSAERPKGSFSTLEIQRTEQGDSAMYLCASSPSSYEQYFGPGTRLTVT.

This clone was detected once. The chain joins TRBV19 to TRBJ2-7, with 7 bases fitting TRBD2. V was pared by 5 bases and J by 3 bases, with 7 bases of the junction left unmatched. The CDR3 sequence is 14 residues long. CDR1 is LNHDA, CDR2 SQIVND, per germline (reference sequence). DNA for the CDR3: TGTGCCAGTAGTGTATCTAGCGGAAACTACGAGCAGTACTTC. Its translation is CASSVSSGNYEQYF. The full variable domain, its missing parts supplied by reference TRBV19 and TRBJ2-7, is DGGITQSPKYLFRKEGQNVTLSCEQNLNHDAMYWYRQDPGQGLRLIYYSQIVNDFQKGDIAEGYSVSREKKESFPLTVTSAQKNPTAFYLCASSVSSGNYEQYFGPGTRLTVT.

The chain links TRBV7-3 to TRBJ1-1, with TRBD1 matching 7 bases. Losses at the gene ends were 5 bases for V and 7 bases for J; bases not matched to a gene: 7. The CDR3 length is 13 residues. Germline CDR1 and CDR2: SGHTA and FQGTGA. DNA for the CDR3: TGTGCCAGCAGCCCCCAGACAGGGCGTGAAGCTTTCTTT. Protein: CASSPQTGREAFF.

Concerning this clone itself: Germline is not matched at one junction end, which may reflect a read error. V is TRBV7-9 and J is TRBJ1-1; no reliable D call. This CDR3 has 13 amino acids. The germline CDR1 and CDR2 sequences are SEHNR and FQNEAQ (reference sequence). The CDR3 DNA is TGTGCCAGCAGCTTAGCGGAGATGACTGAAGTTTTCTTT. It is translated as CASSLAEMTEVFF.

V is TRBV7-9 and J is TRBJ2-1, with 7 bases matching TRBD1. V lost 5 bases and J lost 4; bases outside the gene matches: 14. The CDR3 consists of 17 residues. CDR1 SEHNR and CDR2 FQNEAQ come from the germline V gene (reference sequence). The CDR3 nucleotides read TGTGCCAGCAGCCCCGCTCCCGGACAGGCTACTTACAATGAGCAGTTCTTC. Protein sequence: CASSPAPGQATYNEQFF.

This clone is a singleton in its sample. Other DNA sequences in the sample encode the same CDR3. The genes are TRBV6-5 and TRBJ1-2; TRBD1 matches at 9 bases. CDR1 is MNHEY, CDR2 SVGAGI, per germline. This CDR3 has 13 amino acids. V lost 6 bases and J lost 5; bases outside the gene matches: 4. CDR3 region: CASSPTGGYGYTF. The CDR3 DNA reads as TGTGCCAGCAGCCCGACAGGGGGATATGGCTACACCTTC.

The V call is TRBV27, the J call TRBJ2-5, with D maybe TRBD2 (7 bases). Looked up from germline, CDR1 is MNHEY and CDR2 is SMNVEV (reference sequence). The CDR3 spans 11 residues. V was clipped by 7 bases and J by 5 bases, with 8 bases between them. The CDR3 nucleotides read TGTGCCAGCAAGGGGGGGGAGACCCAGTACTTC. This encodes CASKGGETQYF.

V and J are TRBV5-1 and TRBJ2-3, with 13 bases lining up with TRBD2. Germline values: CDR1 SGHRS, CDR2 YFSETQ. The CDR3 contains 17 residues. V gave up 4 bases and J gave up 3 bases; unmatched junction bases: 8. The CDR3 sequence is CASSELRTSGRTDTQYF. DNA of the CDR3: TGCGCCAGCAGCGAGCTCCGGACTAGCGGGAGAACAGATACGCAGTATTTT.

This clone showed up just a few times. This chain joins TRBV6-5 and TRBJ2-1; TRBD2 matches at 9 bases. J was trimmed by 7 bases and V by 2 bases; bases with no gene match: 9. This CDR3 has 16 residues. Germline CDR1 MNHEY, CDR2 SVGAGI. The CDR3 here is CASSYISGGRGNEQFF. Written as DNA, the CDR3 is TGTGCCAGCAGTTACATCAGCGGGGGGCGAGGGAATGAGCAGTTCTTC.

J is TRBJ2-6 and V is TRBV14, with D hard to call. CDR1 and CDR2 from the germline V gene are SGHDN and FVKESK. V lost 0 bases to trimming and J lost 0 bases, with 6 bases between them. CDR3 length equals 16 residues. CDR3 DNA: TGTGCCAGCAGCCAAGATAGAACCTCTGGGGCCAACGTCCTGACTTTC. Translated, it gives CASSQDRTSGANVLTF.

V gene TRBV2 combines with J gene TRBJ2-7, with 9 bases matching TRBD2. V shed 6 bases, J shed 2 bases, and the junction held 8 bases outside the gene matches. The CDR3 extends over 15 amino acids. Germline CDR1 reads SNHLY; CDR2 reads FYNNEI. This CDR3 is CASSVVAGETYEQYF. The CDR3 DNA reads TGTGCCAGCAGCGTCGTAGCGGGGGAGACCTACGAGCAGTACTTC.

This clone was seen a few times. This chain links TRBV19 with TRBJ1-2, with D unresolved. The germline V and J ends were trimmed by 3 bases and 4 bases, with 9 bases remaining between them. The V gene's germline CDR1 is LNHDA and CDR2 SQIVND (reference sequence). The CDR3 runs 13 residues. The CDR3 protein is CASSIFESYGYTF. The CDR3, as DNA: TGTGCCAGTAGTATTTTTGAGTCCTATGGCTACACCTTC.

The rearrangement uses TRBV30 and TRBJ1-2; D remains ambiguous. Trimming removed 1 base at V and 6 bases at J, with 12 bases between. The CDR3 covers 13 residues. CDR1 GTSNPN and CDR2 SVGIG come from the germline V gene (reference sequence). The CDR3 loop is CAWSETGVNGYTF. The CDR3 DNA is TGTGCCTGGAGTGAAACCGGAGTCAATGGCTACACCTTC.

The chain recombines TRBV6-1 with TRBJ1-4, with no clear D. CDR1 MNHNS and CDR2 SASEGT come from the germline V gene. V was trimmed by 0 bases and J by 6 bases, leaving 5 bases between them. The CDR3 contains 13 residues. The CDR3 protein is CASSEAPDEKLFF. CDR3 coding DNA: TGTGCCAGCAGTGAAGCCCCGGATGAAAAACTGTTTTTT.

The V call is TRBV19, the J call TRBJ1-3, with D possibly matching TRBD1 (6 bases). CDR1 and CDR2 (germline): LNHDA, SQIVND (reference sequence). With 8 bases removed from V and 1 base from J, the gap between germline ends came to 15 bases. The CDR3 runs to 15 residues. The CDR3 coding sequence is TGTGCCAGTGAACAGGGCATCTCGTCTGGAAACACCATATATTTT. Amino acid sequence: CASEQGISSGNTIYF.

The rearrangement links TRBV6-6 to TRBJ1-5; a possible D gene is TRBD1 (6 bases). The germline CDR1 and CDR2 sequences are MNHNY and SVGAGI (reference sequence). The V and J ends lost 7 bases and 2 bases respectively, with 15 bases between them. The CDR3 is 15 amino acids. As DNA, the CDR3 is TGTGCCAGCAAAATGACAGGATCTCGCAATCAGCCCCAGCATTTT. Its protein is CASKMTGSRNQPQHF.

The rearrangement uses TRBV5-1 and TRBJ2-6, with D possibly being TRBD2 (5 bases). The CDR3 sequence is 15 residues long. V was trimmed by 1 base and J by 4 bases, leaving 9 bases between them. CDR1 and CDR2 from the germline V gene are SGHRS and YFSETQ. CDR3 protein: CASSLPGEGANVLTF. In nucleotides, the CDR3 is TGCGCCAGCAGCTTGCCCGGGGAAGGGGCCAACGTCCTGACTTTC.

V and J are TRBV5-4 and TRBJ2-7; D is possibly TRBD2 (6 bases). This CDR3 is 14 amino acids long. The germline CDR1 and CDR2 sequences are SGHNT and YYREEE (reference sequence). The V gene lost 4 bases and the J gene lost 7 bases, with 18 bases spanning the gap. CDR3 loop: CASSARLDLREQYF. The CDR3 DNA reads TGTGCCAGCAGCGCCCGACTAGACCTACGAGAGCAGTACTTC.

This clone has only one observation. V is TRBV6-5 and J is TRBJ1-6, with D uncertain. This CDR3 is 14 amino acids long. Germline V lookup: CDR1 MNHEY, CDR2 SVGAGI. V was trimmed by 2 bases and J by 8 bases, leaving 10 bases between them. DNA for the CDR3: TGTGCCAGCAGTTACGAGGGAGAAGATTCACCCCTCCACTTT. As protein: CASSYEGEDSPLHF.